What follows describes a single TCR beta chain. The source of the sample is a study of blood T cell repertoires in COVID-19. Study at large: Whether acute or convalescent, the COVID-19 samples came from the United States, Italy and Spain. Nucleic acid was either cDNA or gDNA, and it came from T cells, B-cell-depleted T cells, or PBMCs.

Patients at the Seattle site were enrolled during active infection and followed longitudinally. The J segment lost 0 bases and the V segment lost 5 bases, leaving 5 bases of the junction unmatched. There are 15 residues in the CDR3. Per germline, CDR1 SEHNR and CDR2 FQNEAQ (reference sequence). In the study's own analysis: Amplification with reference gene primers provided the estimates of nucleated cell counts. The protocol was immunoSEQ multiplex PCR, while the TCRdb copy is restricted to in-frame clones and leaves out a portion. V and J calls and clone size are copied from that table; D and trimming were computed from the DNA. The data show about 300,000 clones, with over 85% seen just once and approximately 2% held by the top ten.

Sequenced material: peripheral blood. The gene calls are TRBV7-9 and TRBJ2-3, with TRBD1 matching over 7 bases. This TCR derives from a woman aged 25 to 39 with COVID-19, enrolled during active disease. For the CDR3, the DNA is TGTGCCAGCAGCCTTCGACAGGGCAGCACAGATACGCAGTATTTT. Translating it yields CASSLRQGSTDTQYF.